These T cell receptor beta chains were read from a single sample in a study of T cell repertoires in cytomegalovirus infection. Each CDR3 protein gets one entry after TCRdb re-called the reads with MiXCR. The sample holds some 270,000 distinct CDR3 sequences, over 15% seen once. Sequencing was carried out using CD8+ T cells from PBMCs. The receptors shown here come from a human donor in good health (CMV status not recorded). Some clones in this sample may be carry-over from other donors' samples. The CDR3 runs from the conserved cysteine through the conserved F or W. Each record gives: CDR3 DNA, CDR3 protein, V gene, D gene, J gene, clone size. A D gene is named only where the DNA matches it firmly. Clone size is given for some rows only: seen once, a few or many times, or a class if the clone is expanded.

CDR3nt: TGCAGTGCTAGCCCCCGGCGGGTCCTTAATGAAAAACTGTTTTTT
CDR3aa: CSASPRRVLNEKLFF
v_gene: TRBV20-1
d_gene: NA
j_gene: TRBJ1-4
abundance: NA

CDR3nt: TGCGCCAGCAGGCTTCTAGCGGGGAGACAAGAGACCCAGTACTTC
CDR3aa: CASRLLAGRQETQYF
v_gene: TRBV4-1
d_gene: TRBD2
j_gene: TRBJ2-5
abundance: NA

CDR3nt: TGTGCCAGCAGCCCCCCCGGGACTAGGGGGTCCTTC
CDR3aa: CASSPPGTRGSF
v_gene: TRBV9
d_gene: TRBD2
j_gene: TRBJ2-1
abundance: NA

CDR3nt: TGCAGCGTTCTAGGGGGGGGGAACACCGGGGAGCTGTTTTTT
CDR3aa: CSVLGGGNTGELFF
v_gene: TRBV29-1
d_gene: NA
j_gene: TRBJ2-2
abundance: NA

CDR3nt: TGTGCCAGCAGTTTCCCCGGGCTGACCATTCAGTACTTC
CDR3aa: CASSFPGLTIQYF
v_gene: TRBV12-3/TRBV12-4
d_gene: NA
j_gene: TRBJ2-4
abundance: many

CDR3nt: TGTGCCAGCAGTTCGCAAACAGGGTTCCGGCCCCAGCATTTT
CDR3aa: CASSSQTGFRPQHF
v_gene: TRBV28
d_gene: NA
j_gene: TRBJ1-5
abundance: many

CDR3nt: TGCAGTGCTAGATGGCCGGCGGCTTCCTACGAGCAGTACTTC
CDR3aa: CSARWPAASYEQYF
v_gene: TRBV20-1
d_gene: NA
j_gene: TRBJ2-7
abundance: few

CDR3nt: TGCAGCGTTGATAGCTTAGCGGGACACAATGAGCAGTTCTTC
CDR3aa: CSVDSLAGHNEQFF
v_gene: TRBV29-1
d_gene: TRBD2
j_gene: TRBJ2-1
abundance: few

CDR3nt: TGTGCCAGCAGCGGATACCGGGACAGGGATAAGGGCCTCTCCTACAATGAGCAGTTCTTC
CDR3aa: CASSGYRDRDKGLSYNEQFF
v_gene: TRBV7-6
d_gene: TRBD1
j_gene: TRBJ2-1
abundance: many

CDR3nt: TGTGCCAGCAGCTTATATGTGTCGAAACAAGAGACCCAGTACTTC
CDR3aa: CASSLYVSKQETQYF
v_gene: TRBV7-2
d_gene: NA
j_gene: TRBJ2-5
abundance: many

CDR3nt: TGTGCCATCAGTGAGTCGGGACAAGACTACGAGCAGTACTTC
CDR3aa: CAISESGQDYEQYF
v_gene: TRBV10-3
d_gene: NA
j_gene: TRBJ2-7
abundance: NA

CDR3nt: TGCGCCAGCAGCCAAGCCCCGCTGGAAGCGGGGGCCTACACCGGGGAGCTGTTTTTT
CDR3aa: CASSQAPLEAGAYTGELFF
v_gene: TRBV4-3
d_gene: TRBD2
j_gene: TRBJ2-2
abundance: many

CDR3nt: TGTGCCAGCAACGGATTAAGCGGGGTAGCCTACAATGAGCAGTTCTTC
CDR3aa: CASNGLSGVAYNEQFF
v_gene: TRBV7-2
d_gene: TRBD2
j_gene: TRBJ2-1
abundance: many

CDR3nt: TGTGCCAGCAGCGGCCTGGGAACCATATATTTT
CDR3aa: CASSGLGTIYF
v_gene: TRBV7-2
d_gene: NA
j_gene: TRBJ1-3
abundance: many

CDR3nt: TGCGCCAGCAGCCAACAACTAACGGGCTCCTACAATGAGCAGTTCTTC
CDR3aa: CASSQQLTGSYNEQFF
v_gene: TRBV4-1
d_gene: NA
j_gene: TRBJ2-1
abundance: many

CDR3nt: TGTGCCAGCATGTTAGCGAGTTCCTACAATGAGCAGTTCTTC
CDR3aa: CASMLASSYNEQFF
v_gene: TRBV6-5
d_gene: NA
j_gene: TRBJ2-1
abundance: many

CDR3nt: TGTGCCAGCAGGGGCAGGGAATCCAAAAACATTCAGTACTTC
CDR3aa: CASRGRESKNIQYF
v_gene: TRBV6-6
d_gene: NA
j_gene: TRBJ2-4
abundance: many

CDR3nt: TGTGCCAGCAGCCGGTCCCGGGGCTACGGGGAAAAACTGTTTTTT
CDR3aa: CASSRSRGYGEKLFF
v_gene: TRBV7-9
d_gene: NA
j_gene: TRBJ1-4
abundance: NA

CDR3nt: TGCGCCAGCAGCCAATTCATGGGATCCCGCAATCAGCCCCAGCATTTT
CDR3aa: CASSQFMGSRNQPQHF
v_gene: TRBV4-1
d_gene: NA
j_gene: TRBJ1-5
abundance: NA

CDR3nt: TGCAGCGTTGAAGATGCAGGGAACTATGGCTACACCTTC
CDR3aa: CSVEDAGNYGYTF
v_gene: TRBV29-1
d_gene: NA
j_gene: TRBJ1-2
abundance: few

CDR3nt: TGTGCCAGCAGCGCGAGACTATCCTACGAGCAGTACTTC
CDR3aa: CASSARLSYEQYF
v_gene: TRBV7-6
d_gene: NA
j_gene: TRBJ2-7
abundance: many

CDR3nt: TGTGCCAGCAGCTCTCGGGCTTTAGGGCATGACCTAGAAGCTTTCTTT
CDR3aa: CASSSRALGHDLEAFF
v_gene: TRBV7-6
d_gene: NA
j_gene: TRBJ1-1
abundance: many

CDR3nt: TGTGCCAGCAGGATAGGGACCTCGTCCTACAATGAGCAGTTCTTC
CDR3aa: CASRIGTSSYNEQFF
v_gene: TRBV28
d_gene: NA
j_gene: TRBJ2-1
abundance: few

CDR3nt: TGTGCCAGCAGTGAAACGAGCACCGGGGAGCTGTTTTTT
CDR3aa: CASSETSTGELFF
v_gene: TRBV28
d_gene: NA
j_gene: TRBJ2-2
abundance: NA

CDR3nt: TGCAGCGTCACTGGAGGGAACTATGGCTACACCTTC
CDR3aa: CSVTGGNYGYTF
v_gene: TRBV29-1
d_gene: NA
j_gene: TRBJ1-2
abundance: few

CDR3nt: TGTGCCAGCACCTCCATGAGGGGCAGAACCTACGAGCAGTACTTC
CDR3aa: CASTSMRGRTYEQYF
v_gene: TRBV7-9
d_gene: NA
j_gene: TRBJ2-7
abundance: few

CDR3nt: TGTGCCATCAGTGAGTCAGGAACCGGGGCCAAAAACATTCAGTACTTC
CDR3aa: CAISESGTGAKNIQYF
v_gene: TRBV10-3
d_gene: NA
j_gene: TRBJ2-4
abundance: many

CDR3nt: TGCAGTGCTAGCCCTGGACGGTACTCAAACTATGGCTACACCTTC
CDR3aa: CSASPGRYSNYGYTF
v_gene: TRBV20-1
d_gene: NA
j_gene: TRBJ1-2
abundance: NA

CDR3nt: TGTGCCAGCAGGGGGGGGGGCCGAGGCAATCAGCCCCAGCATTTT
CDR3aa: CASRGGGRGNQPQHF
v_gene: TRBV2
d_gene: NA
j_gene: TRBJ1-5
abundance: few

CDR3nt: TGTGCCAGCAGCTACGACAGGGAACGCAATCAGCCCCAGCATTTT
CDR3aa: CASSYDRERNQPQHF
v_gene: TRBV7-9
d_gene: TRBD1
j_gene: TRBJ1-5
abundance: NA

CDR3nt: TGTGCCAGCAGCTTCGGACCGGAAGCCACCGGGGAGCTGTTTTTT
CDR3aa: CASSFGPEATGELFF
v_gene: TRBV7-9
d_gene: NA
j_gene: TRBJ2-2
abundance: many

CDR3nt: TGCAGTGCTGGCGCCCCTCCCCGGGACAAGGGCTACGAGCAGTACTTC
CDR3aa: CSAGAPPRDKGYEQYF
v_gene: TRBV20-1
d_gene: NA
j_gene: TRBJ2-7
abundance: few

CDR3nt: TGTGCCAGCAGTTTCGCCGGGGGCCGCCTCTACGAGCAGTACTTC
CDR3aa: CASSFAGGRLYEQYF
v_gene: TRBV27
d_gene: NA
j_gene: TRBJ2-7
abundance: NA

CDR3nt: TGCAGTGCTAGGAGGGAGGGGTCTAACTATGGCTACACCTTC
CDR3aa: CSARREGSNYGYTF
v_gene: TRBV20-1
d_gene: NA
j_gene: TRBJ1-2
abundance: NA

CDR3nt: TGTGCCAGCAGCCTAAGCGGGGCCTTTAAAGACGAGCAGTACTTC
CDR3aa: CASSLSGAFKDEQYF
v_gene: TRBV5-4
d_gene: TRBD2
j_gene: TRBJ2-7
abundance: NA

CDR3nt: TGCGCCAGCAGCCAATTTGAGGCCCGGGACTACAATGAGCAGTTCTTC
CDR3aa: CASSQFEARDYNEQFF
v_gene: TRBV4-1
d_gene: NA
j_gene: TRBJ2-1
abundance: NA

CDR3nt: TGTGCCAGCAGTGATTTATGGGGTGGCAATCAGCCCCAGCATTTT
CDR3aa: CASSDLWGGNQPQHF
v_gene: TRBV6-1
d_gene: NA
j_gene: TRBJ1-5
abundance: few

CDR3nt: TGTGCCATCGGGGGGGGCAATGAGCAGTTCTTC
CDR3aa: CAIGGGNEQFF
v_gene: TRBV19
d_gene: TRBD2
j_gene: TRBJ2-1
abundance: few

CDR3nt: TGTGCCAGCAGTCTCTGGCGAGCGGGGGCCACAGATACGCAGTATTTT
CDR3aa: CASSLWRAGATDTQYF
v_gene: TRBV28
d_gene: TRBD2
j_gene: TRBJ2-3
abundance: NA

CDR3nt: TGTGCCAGCAGTCTGCCCGGGGACAGGGTCTACGAGCAGTACTTC
CDR3aa: CASSLPGDRVYEQYF
v_gene: TRBV28
d_gene: TRBD1
j_gene: TRBJ2-7
abundance: many

CDR3nt: TGTGCCAGCAGCTCGGGAGACGGTTACGAGCAGTACTTC
CDR3aa: CASSSGDGYEQYF
v_gene: TRBV7-6
d_gene: NA
j_gene: TRBJ2-7
abundance: NA

CDR3nt: TGCAGCGTCGAATATTGGGGGGCTGTTGAGCAGTTCTTC
CDR3aa: CSVEYWGAVEQFF
v_gene: TRBV29-1
d_gene: NA
j_gene: TRBJ2-1
abundance: few

CDR3nt: TGCGCCAGCAGCTTGGAGGGGCTCGAGGATGAGCAGTTCTTC
CDR3aa: CASSLEGLEDEQFF
v_gene: TRBV5-1
d_gene: NA
j_gene: TRBJ2-1
abundance: NA

CDR3nt: TGTGCCAGCAGCCTCGACAGGGGCAGTGAGCAGTTCTTC
CDR3aa: CASSLDRGSEQFF
v_gene: TRBV7-9
d_gene: TRBD1
j_gene: TRBJ2-1
abundance: NA

CDR3nt: TGTGCCAGCAGCTGGGGGGGGGGGGGGGGAGAGACCCAGTACTTC
CDR3aa: CASSWGGGGGETQYF
v_gene: TRBV7-3
d_gene: TRBD2
j_gene: TRBJ2-5
abundance: few

CDR3nt: TGTGCCAGCAGTTACAGCTCCTTTACTACGCAGTATTTT
CDR3aa: CASSYSSFTTQYF
v_gene: TRBV6-2/TRBV6-3
d_gene: NA
j_gene: TRBJ2-3
abundance: NA

CDR3nt: TGTGCCAGCAGTCCGATAGCGGACCTCTCCTACAATGAGCAGTTCTTC
CDR3aa: CASSPIADLSYNEQFF
v_gene: TRBV6-6
d_gene: NA
j_gene: TRBJ2-1
abundance: NA

CDR3nt: TGTGCCAGCAGCTTAGCCGACTATGGCTACACCTTC
CDR3aa: CASSLADYGYTF
v_gene: TRBV7-8
d_gene: NA
j_gene: TRBJ1-2
abundance: many

CDR3nt: TGTGCCAGCGGAGTAGGGTCGGCGGTGCGAGGCTACACCTTC
CDR3aa: CASGVGSAVRGYTF
v_gene: TRBV7-2
d_gene: NA
j_gene: TRBJ1-2
abundance: many

CDR3nt: TGTGCCAGCAGTTCCCTGGCTAGCGGGGTGTTTTACGAGCAGTACTTC
CDR3aa: CASSSLASGVFYEQYF
v_gene: TRBV27
d_gene: TRBD2
j_gene: TRBJ2-7
abundance: many

CDR3nt: TGTGCCAGCAGCCCCTCTTTCAATGAGCAGTTCTTC
CDR3aa: CASSPSFNEQFF
v_gene: TRBV7-8
d_gene: NA
j_gene: TRBJ2-1
abundance: many

CDR3nt: TGTGCCAGTAGTATATTGGGGTCCCAACCGGGAGCAGCTTTCTTT
CDR3aa: CASSILGSQPGAAFF
v_gene: TRBV19
d_gene: NA
j_gene: TRBJ1-1
abundance: NA

CDR3nt: TGCGCCAGCAGCCAAGACGGGCGAGGGAACACTGAAACTTTCTTT
CDR3aa: CASSQDGRGNTETFF
v_gene: TRBV4-3
d_gene: NA
j_gene: TRBJ1-1
abundance: NA

CDR3nt: TGTGCCAGCAGCTTCAGGACTAGCGGGGGACGCTTAGCCAAAAACATTCAGTACTTC
CDR3aa: CASSFRTSGGRLAKNIQYF
v_gene: TRBV7-8
d_gene: TRBD2
j_gene: TRBJ2-4
abundance: many

CDR3nt: TGTGCCAGCAGCCTAGGCGGAGGGACAGGGGGCTACGAGCAGTACTTC
CDR3aa: CASSLGGGTGGYEQYF
v_gene: TRBV5-6
d_gene: TRBD1
j_gene: TRBJ2-7
abundance: NA

CDR3nt: TGTGCCAGCAGCTTGGGCGGCCGCCCGAATCAGCCCCAGCATTTT
CDR3aa: CASSLGGRPNQPQHF
v_gene: TRBV5-6
d_gene: NA
j_gene: TRBJ1-5
abundance: NA

CDR3nt: TGTGCCAGCAGTTACTCTAGGGCGGTTATCTCCCAGCATTTT
CDR3aa: CASSYSRAVISQHF
v_gene: TRBV28
d_gene: NA
j_gene: TRBJ1-5
abundance: few

CDR3nt: TGTGCCAAAGAGCGGAGGGAGGGGAGCTCCTACGAGCAGTACTTC
CDR3aa: CAKERREGSSYEQYF
v_gene: TRBV28
d_gene: TRBD2
j_gene: TRBJ2-7
abundance: NA

CDR3nt: TGTGCCAGCAGCCCAGTGGACACCTACGAGCAGTACTTC
CDR3aa: CASSPVDTYEQYF
v_gene: TRBV11-2
d_gene: NA
j_gene: TRBJ2-7
abundance: NA